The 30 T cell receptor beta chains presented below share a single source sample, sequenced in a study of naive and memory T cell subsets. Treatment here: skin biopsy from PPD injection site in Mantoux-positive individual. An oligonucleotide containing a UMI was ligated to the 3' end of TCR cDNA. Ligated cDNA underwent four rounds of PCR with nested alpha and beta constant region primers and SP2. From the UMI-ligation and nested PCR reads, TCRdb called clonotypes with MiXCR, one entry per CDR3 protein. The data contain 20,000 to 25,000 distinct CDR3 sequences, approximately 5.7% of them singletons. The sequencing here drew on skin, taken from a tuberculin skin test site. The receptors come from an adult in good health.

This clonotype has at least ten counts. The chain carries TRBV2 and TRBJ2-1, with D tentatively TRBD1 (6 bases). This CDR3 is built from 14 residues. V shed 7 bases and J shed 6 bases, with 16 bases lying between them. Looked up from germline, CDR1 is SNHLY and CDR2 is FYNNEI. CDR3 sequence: CASTWTARGNEQFF. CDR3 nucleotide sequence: TGTGCCAGCACTTGGACAGCGAGGGGCAATGAGCAGTTCTTC.

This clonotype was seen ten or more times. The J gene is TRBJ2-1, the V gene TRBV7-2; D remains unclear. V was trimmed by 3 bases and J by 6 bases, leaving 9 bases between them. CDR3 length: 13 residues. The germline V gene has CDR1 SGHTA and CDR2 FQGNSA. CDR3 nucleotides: TGTGCCAGCAGCTTTGTTAGGCTCAATGAGCAGTTCTTC. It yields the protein CASSFVRLNEQFF.

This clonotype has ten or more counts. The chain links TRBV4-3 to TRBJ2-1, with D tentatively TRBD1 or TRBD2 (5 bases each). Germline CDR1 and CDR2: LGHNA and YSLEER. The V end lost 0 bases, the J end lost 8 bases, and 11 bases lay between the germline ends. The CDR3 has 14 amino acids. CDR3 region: CASSQEGTAHEQFF. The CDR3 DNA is TGCGCCAGCAGCCAAGAAGGGACCGCACATGAGCAGTTCTTC.

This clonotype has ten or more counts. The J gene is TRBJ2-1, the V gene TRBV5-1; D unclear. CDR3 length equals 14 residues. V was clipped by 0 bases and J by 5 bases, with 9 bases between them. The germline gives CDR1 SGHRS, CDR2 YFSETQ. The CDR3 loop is CASSLEDHHNEQFF. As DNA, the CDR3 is TGCGCCAGCAGCTTGGAGGACCACCACAATGAGCAGTTCTTC.

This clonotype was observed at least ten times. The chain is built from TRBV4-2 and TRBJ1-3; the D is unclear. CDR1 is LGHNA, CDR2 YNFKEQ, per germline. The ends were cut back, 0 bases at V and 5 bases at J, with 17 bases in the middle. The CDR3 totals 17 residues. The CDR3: CASSQDTAASGRNTIYF. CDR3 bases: TGTGCCAGCAGCCAAGATACCGCAGCATCCGGGCGAAACACCATATATTTT.

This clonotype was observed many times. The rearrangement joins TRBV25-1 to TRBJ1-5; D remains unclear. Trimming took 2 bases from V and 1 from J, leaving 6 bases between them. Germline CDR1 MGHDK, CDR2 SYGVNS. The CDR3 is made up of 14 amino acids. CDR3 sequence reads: CASSERRSNQPQHF. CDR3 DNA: TGTGCCAGCAGTGAACGACGGAGCAATCAGCCCCAGCATTTT.

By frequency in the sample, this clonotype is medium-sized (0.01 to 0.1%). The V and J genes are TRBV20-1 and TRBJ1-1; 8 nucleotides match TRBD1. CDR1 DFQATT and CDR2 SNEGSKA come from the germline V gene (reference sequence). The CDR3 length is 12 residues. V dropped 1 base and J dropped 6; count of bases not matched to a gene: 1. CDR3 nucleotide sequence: TGCAGTGCTAGAGGACAGGGGCCTGAAGCTTTCTTT. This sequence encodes CSARGQGPEAFF.

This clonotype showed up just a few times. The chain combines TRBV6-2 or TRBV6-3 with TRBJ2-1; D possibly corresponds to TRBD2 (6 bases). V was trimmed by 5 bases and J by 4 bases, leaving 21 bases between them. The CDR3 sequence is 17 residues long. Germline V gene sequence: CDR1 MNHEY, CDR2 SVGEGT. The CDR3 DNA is TGTGCCAGCAGTCGCCGGGTTAGCGGAACAATTTACAATGAGCAGTTCTTC. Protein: CASSRRVSGTIYNEQFF.

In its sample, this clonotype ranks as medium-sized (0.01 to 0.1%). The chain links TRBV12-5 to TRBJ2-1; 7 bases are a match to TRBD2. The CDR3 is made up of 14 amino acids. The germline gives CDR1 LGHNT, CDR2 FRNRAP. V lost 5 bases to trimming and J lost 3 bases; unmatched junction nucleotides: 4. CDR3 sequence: CASGQRDSYNEQFF. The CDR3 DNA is TGTGCTAGTGGTCAGCGGGATAGCTACAATGAGCAGTTCTTC. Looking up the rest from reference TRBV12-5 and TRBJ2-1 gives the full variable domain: DARVTQTPRHKVTEMGQEVTMRCQPILGHNTVFWYRQTMMQGLELLAYFRNRAPLDDSGMPKDRFSAEMPDATLATLKIQPSEPRDSAVYFCASGQRDSYNEQFFGPGTRLTVL.

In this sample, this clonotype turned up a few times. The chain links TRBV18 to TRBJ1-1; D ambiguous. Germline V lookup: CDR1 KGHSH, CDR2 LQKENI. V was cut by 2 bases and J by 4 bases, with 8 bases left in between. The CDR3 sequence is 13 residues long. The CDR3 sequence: CASSPGSSTEAFF. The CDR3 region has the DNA TGTGCCAGCTCACCAGGGTCGAGCACTGAAGCTTTCTTT.

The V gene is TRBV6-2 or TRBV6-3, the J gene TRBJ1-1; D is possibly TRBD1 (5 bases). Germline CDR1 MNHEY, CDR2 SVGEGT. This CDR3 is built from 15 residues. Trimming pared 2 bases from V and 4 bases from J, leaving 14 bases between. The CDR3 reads CASSYLRVTGTEAFF. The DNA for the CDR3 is TGTGCCAGCAGTTACCTACGGGTTACAGGCACTGAAGCTTTCTTT.

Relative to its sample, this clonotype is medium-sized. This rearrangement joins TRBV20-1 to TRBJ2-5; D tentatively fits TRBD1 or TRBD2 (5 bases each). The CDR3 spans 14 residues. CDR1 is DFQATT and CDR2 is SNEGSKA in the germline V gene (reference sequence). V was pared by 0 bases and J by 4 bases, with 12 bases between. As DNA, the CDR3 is TGCAGTGCTAGAGATCAGGGCGGGCGAGAGACCCAGTACTTC. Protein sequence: CSARDQGGRETQYF.

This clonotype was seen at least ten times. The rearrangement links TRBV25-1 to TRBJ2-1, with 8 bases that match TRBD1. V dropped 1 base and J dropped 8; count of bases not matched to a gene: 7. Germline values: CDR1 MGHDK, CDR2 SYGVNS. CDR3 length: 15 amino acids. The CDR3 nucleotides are TGTGCCAGCAGTGAATCCCGGACAGGGAGTTATGAGCAGTTCTTC. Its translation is CASSESRTGSYEQFF.

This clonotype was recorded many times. The CDR3 sequence is CASSYNNADWAGSRPEAFF. In nucleotides, the CDR3 is TGTGCCAGCAGTTACAATAACGCGGACTGGGCGGGAAGTCGCCCTGAAGCTTTCTTT. This chain joins TRBV6-2 or TRBV6-3 and TRBJ1-1; D unresolved. Germline loops: CDR1 MNHEY, CDR2 SVGEGT. The V gene lost 2 bases and the J gene lost 6 bases, with 28 bases spanning the gap. There are 19 residues in the CDR3.

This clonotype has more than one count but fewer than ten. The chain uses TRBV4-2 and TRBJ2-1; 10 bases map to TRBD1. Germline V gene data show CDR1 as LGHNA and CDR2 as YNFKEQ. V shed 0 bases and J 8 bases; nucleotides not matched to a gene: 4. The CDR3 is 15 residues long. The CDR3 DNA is TGTGCCAGCAGCCAAGACGACAGGGGGCCTGATGAGCAGTTCTTC. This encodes CASSQDDRGPDEQFF.

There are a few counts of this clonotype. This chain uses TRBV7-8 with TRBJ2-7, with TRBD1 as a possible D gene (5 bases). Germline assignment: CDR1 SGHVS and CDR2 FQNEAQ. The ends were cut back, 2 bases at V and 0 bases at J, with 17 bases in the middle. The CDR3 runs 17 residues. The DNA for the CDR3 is TGTGCCAGCAGCTTATCCCCCGCGACAGCGAGCTCCTACGAGCAGTACTTC. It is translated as CASSLSPATASSYEQYF.

The CDR3 DNA is TGCGCCAGCAGCCCTAACAGGGGTACTAATGAAAAACTGTTTTTT. It yields the protein CASSPNRGTNEKLFF. V is TRBV4-3 and J is TRBJ1-4; 7 bases match TRBD1. CDR3 length: 15 residues. Germline values: CDR1 LGHNA, CDR2 YSLEER. V was clipped by 4 bases and J by 2 bases; unmatched bases: 4.

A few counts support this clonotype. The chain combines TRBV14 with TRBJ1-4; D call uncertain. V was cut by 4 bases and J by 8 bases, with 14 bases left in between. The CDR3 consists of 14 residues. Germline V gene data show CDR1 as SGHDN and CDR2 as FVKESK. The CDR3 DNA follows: TGTGCCAGCAGCCCAACGTGGGGTGAAGAAAAACTGTTTTTT. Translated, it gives CASSPTWGEEKLFF.

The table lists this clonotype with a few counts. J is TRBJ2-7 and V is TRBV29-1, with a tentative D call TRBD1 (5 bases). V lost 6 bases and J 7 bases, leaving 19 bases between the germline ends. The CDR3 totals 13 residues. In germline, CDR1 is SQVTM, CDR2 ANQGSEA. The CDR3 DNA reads TGCAGCGTCCGGCGTGGGCAGGGCCCTGAGCAGTACTTC. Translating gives CSVRRGQGPEQYF.

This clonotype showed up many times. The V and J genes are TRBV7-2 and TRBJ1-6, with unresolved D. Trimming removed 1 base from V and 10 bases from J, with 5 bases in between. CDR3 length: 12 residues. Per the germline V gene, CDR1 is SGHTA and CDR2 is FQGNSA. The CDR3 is CASSLDYSPLHF. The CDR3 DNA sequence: TGTGCCAGCAGCTTAGACTACTCACCCCTCCACTTT.

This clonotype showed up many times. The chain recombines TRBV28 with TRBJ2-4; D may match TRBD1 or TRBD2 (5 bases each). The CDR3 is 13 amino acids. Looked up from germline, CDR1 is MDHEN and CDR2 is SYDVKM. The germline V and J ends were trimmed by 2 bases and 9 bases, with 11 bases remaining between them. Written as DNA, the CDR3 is TGTGCCAGCAGTTTAGGGGGATCGGCCATTCAGTACTTC. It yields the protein CASSLGGSAIQYF. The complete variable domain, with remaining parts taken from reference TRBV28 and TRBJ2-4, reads DVKVTQSSRYLVKRTGEKVFLECVQDMDHENMFWYRQDPGLGLRLIYFSYDVKMKEKGDIPEGYSVSREKKERFSLILESASTNQTSMYLCASSLGGSAIQYFGAGTRLSVL.

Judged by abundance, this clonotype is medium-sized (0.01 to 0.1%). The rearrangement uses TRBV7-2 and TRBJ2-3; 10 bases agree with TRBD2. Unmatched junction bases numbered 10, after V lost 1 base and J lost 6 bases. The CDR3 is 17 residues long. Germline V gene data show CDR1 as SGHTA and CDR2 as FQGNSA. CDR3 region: CASSLGSAGGSSDTQYF. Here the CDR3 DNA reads TGTGCCAGCAGCTTAGGGTCAGCGGGAGGGTCTAGCGATACGCAGTATTTT.

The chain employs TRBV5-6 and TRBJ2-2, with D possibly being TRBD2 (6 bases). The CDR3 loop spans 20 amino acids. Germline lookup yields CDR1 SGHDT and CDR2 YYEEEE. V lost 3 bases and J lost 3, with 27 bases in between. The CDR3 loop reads CASSWQAWRDNVLDTGELFF. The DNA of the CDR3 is TGTGCCAGCAGCTGGCAGGCGTGGCGGGATAATGTTTTGGACACCGGGGAGCTGTTTTTT.

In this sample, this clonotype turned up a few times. CDR3 sequence reads: CASSTTGWCEKLFF. As DNA, the CDR3 is TGTGCCAGCAGCACGACAGGGTGGTGCGAAAAACTGTTTTTT. The chain has TRBV7-9 and TRBJ1-4; TRBD1 matches 7 bases. CDR3 size: 14 residues. Trimming took 5 bases from V and 8 from J; bases not matched to a gene: 8. Germline assignment: CDR1 SEHNR and CDR2 FQNEAQ (reference sequence). The full variable domain, its missing parts supplied by reference TRBV7-9 and TRBJ1-4, is DTGVSQNPRHKITKRGQNVTFRCDPISEHNRLYWYRQTLGQGPEFLTYFQNEAQLEKSRLLSDRFSAERPKGSFSTLEIQRTEQGDSAMYLCASSTTGWCEKLFFGSGTQLSVL.

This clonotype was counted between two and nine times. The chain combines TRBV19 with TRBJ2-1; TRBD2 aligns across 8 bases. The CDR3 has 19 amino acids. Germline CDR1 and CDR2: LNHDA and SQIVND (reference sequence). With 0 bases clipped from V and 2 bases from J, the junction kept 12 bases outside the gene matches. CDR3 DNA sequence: TGTGCCAGTAGTATAGATCTCTCGATACTAGCGGACGCCTACAATGAGCAGTTCTTC. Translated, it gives CASSIDLSILADAYNEQFF.

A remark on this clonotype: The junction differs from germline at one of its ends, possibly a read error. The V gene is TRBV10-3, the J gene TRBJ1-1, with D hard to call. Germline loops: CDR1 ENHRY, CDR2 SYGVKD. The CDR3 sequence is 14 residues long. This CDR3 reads CAVSMGITLMDAFF. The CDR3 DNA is TGTGCCGTCAGTATGGGAATAACTTTAATGGATGCTTTCTTT.

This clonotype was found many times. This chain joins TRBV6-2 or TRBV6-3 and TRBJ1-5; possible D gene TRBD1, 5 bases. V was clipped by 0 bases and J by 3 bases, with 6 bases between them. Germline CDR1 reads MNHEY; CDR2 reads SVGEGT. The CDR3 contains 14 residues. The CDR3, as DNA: TGTGCCAGCAGTTACTCAGGGGACAATCAGCCCCAGCATTTT. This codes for CASSYSGDNQPQHF.

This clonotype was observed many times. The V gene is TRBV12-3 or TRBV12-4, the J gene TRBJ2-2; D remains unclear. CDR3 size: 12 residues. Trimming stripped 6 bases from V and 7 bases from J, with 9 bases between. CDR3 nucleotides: TGTGCCAGCAGCCTCACGGGCGGGGAGCTGTTTTTT. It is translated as CASSLTGGELFF.

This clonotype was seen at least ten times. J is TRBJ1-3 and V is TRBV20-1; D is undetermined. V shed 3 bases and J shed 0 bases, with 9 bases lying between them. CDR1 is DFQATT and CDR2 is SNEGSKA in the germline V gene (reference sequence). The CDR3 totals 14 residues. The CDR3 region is CSASPTSSGNTIYF. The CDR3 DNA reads TGCAGTGCTAGTCCCACTAGCTCTGGAAACACCATATATTTT.

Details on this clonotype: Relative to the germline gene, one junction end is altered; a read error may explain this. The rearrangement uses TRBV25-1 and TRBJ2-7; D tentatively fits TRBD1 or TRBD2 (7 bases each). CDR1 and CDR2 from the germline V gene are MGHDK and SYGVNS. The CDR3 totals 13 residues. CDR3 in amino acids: CTSREGARGEQYF. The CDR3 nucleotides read TGTACCAGCAGGGAGGGGGCACGGGGCGAGCAGTACTTC.